This T cell receptor beta chain stems from a study of T cell responses to AZD1222 COVID-19 vaccine. As for the study in general: Whether given at about 4 or about 12 weeks, second doses were pooled. Findings of the study overall: Repertoire collection took place solely once the T cell response had peaked.

CDR1 MGHRA and CDR2 YSYEKL come from the germline V gene. Trimming removed 1 base at V and 5 bases at J, with 14 bases between. CDR3 length: 15 amino acids. In regard to this clone: Its antigen is unknown.

Method: immunoSEQ multiplex PCR; TCRdb's copy keeps in-frame clones and lacks some. The table has around 76,000 clones, 70% to 90% seen once. The genes are TRBV4-1 and TRBJ2-5; D possibly matches TRBD1 or TRBD2 (5 bases each). Sequencing used peripheral blood, obtained on day 0 of AZD1222 vaccination. The origin of this receptor is an adult in good health. CDR3: CASSQGGTPLETQYF. The DNA of the CDR3 is TGCGCCAGCAGCCAAGGAGGGACCCCCCTGGAGACCCAGTACTTC.